This TCR beta chain was identified in a study of T cells in Graves' hyperthyroidism and ophthalmopathy. This clonotype was seen ten or more times. V was trimmed by 1 base and J by 0 bases, leaving 12 bases between them. CDR3 length equals 17 residues. From germline, CDR1 is SGHAT and CDR2 FQNNGV. Stable hyperthyroidism: no ophthalmopathy progression over 18 months of follow-up. Researchers took RNA transcripts and amplified the TCR beta CDR3 regions from them. TCR CDR3 regions were first amplified by RT-PCR with HTBI primers. TCRdb reprocessed the multiplex PCR reads via MiXCR and lists one record per CDR3 protein. The profile shows about 570,000 distinct CDR3 sequences, around 13% of them singletons.

The V gene is TRBV11-2, the J gene TRBJ2-2; D gene uncertain. This receptor was identified in a woman aged 40 to 50 with Graves' hyperthyroidism. Specimen: blood. This CDR3 reads CASSLVGKEPNTGELFF. CDR3 DNA sequence: TGTGCCAGCAGCTTAGTGGGCAAAGAACCGAACACCGGGGAGCTGTTTTTT.